This T cell receptor (beta chain) was obtained from a study of control samples from healthy donors and cancer patients. Profiling relied on immunoSEQ multiplex PCR, and the TCRdb table lists in-frame clones only, not all of them. Among 100,000 to 150,000 clones listed, around nine tenths were seen once. Germline CDR1 GTSNPN, CDR2 SVGIG (reference sequence). Trimming took 4 bases from V and 5 from J, leaving 17 bases between them. This CDR3 has 14 residues. This chain links TRBV30 with TRBJ1-2; no definite D call. The specimen was blood. The origin of this receptor is a man between 50 and 59 years old in good health. This CDR3 is CAWNRNPSSYGYTF. CDR3 coding DNA: TGTGCCTGGAACAGAAACCCCAGCAGTTATGGCTACACCTTC.